This T cell receptor (beta chain) was observed in a study of blood T cell repertoires in COVID-19. Method: immunoSEQ multiplex PCR; TCRdb's copy keeps in-frame clones and lacks some. This sample yields approximately 220,000 clones, of which roughly four fifths are seen a single time; 4.7% belongs to the top ten. Trimming shortened V by 4 bases and J by 7 bases, and 11 bases separated the two germline ends. The CDR3 loop spans 14 amino acids. Per the germline V gene, CDR1 is LGHDT and CDR2 is YNNKEL (reference sequence). The specimen was peripheral blood. The chain uses TRBV3-1 (or the pseudogene TRBV3-2) and TRBJ1-6; D call uncertain. This TCR came from a woman between 65 and 79 years old with acute or convalescent COVID-19. CDR3 nucleotides: TGTGCCAGCAGCCCGGTAAGAGGGAATTCACCCCTCCACTTT. Its protein is CASSPVRGNSPLHF.